Presented here are 12 T cell receptor beta chains from one specimen sequenced in a study of shared clonotypes between healthy human individuals. Profiling relied on immunoSEQ multiplex PCR, and the TCRdb table lists in-frame clones only, not all of them. Of about half a million clones listed, 81% were seen once; the top ten hold about 12%. What was sequenced was PBMCs. Receptor source: a woman aged 35 to 49 in good health. Some clones in this sample may be carry-over from other donors' samples.

The count of this clone is one. The CDR3 sequence: CATRRGRGEQYF. The CDR3 DNA reads TGTGCCACCAGGCGGGGAAGGGGCGAGCAGTACTTC. V usage is TRBV15 and J usage is TRBJ2-7, with TRBD2 as a possible D gene (6 bases). CDR1 LNHNV and CDR2 YYDKDF come from the germline V gene (reference sequence). With 6 bases removed from V and 6 bases from J, the gap between germline ends came to 12 bases. This CDR3 has 12 amino acids. Full variable domain (outside the CDR3, taken from reference TRBV15 and TRBJ2-7): DAMVIQNPRYQVTQFGKPVTLSCSQTLNHNVMYWYQQKSSQAPKLLFHYYDKDFNNEADTPDNFQSRRPNTSFCFLDIRSPGLGDTAMYLCATRRGRGEQYFGPGTRLTVT.

This chain links TRBV6-5 with TRBJ2-7, with D possibly TRBD2 on 6 matching bases. The germline V gene encodes CDR1 MNHEY and CDR2 SVGAGI. This CDR3 region has 14 residues. The V end lost 5 bases, the J end lost 2 bases, and 13 bases lay between the germline ends. CDR3 protein: CASSPSSATYEQYF. The CDR3 bases are TGTGCCAGCAGTCCCTCTAGCGCTACCTACGAGCAGTACTTC.

The table lists this clone with a few counts. A far larger clone is one base from this, pointing to a likely read error. The rearrangement joins TRBV29-1 to TRBJ2-7; D ambiguous. The germline V and J ends were trimmed by 7 bases and 2 bases, with 12 bases remaining between them. CDR1 and CDR2 from the germline V gene are SQVTM and ANQGSEA. This CDR3 is built from 12 residues. The chain's CDR3 is CSALDGTYEQYF. The CDR3 DNA sequence: TGCAGCGCGCTGGACGGAACCTACGAGCAGTACTTC.

This chain links TRBV7-3 with TRBJ2-1; no clear D gene. Trimming cost V 5 bases and J 5 bases, with 13 bases left between them. The CDR3 extends over 14 amino acids. Germline V gene data show CDR1 as SGHTA and CDR2 as FQGTGA. This CDR3 is CASSPIGYNNEQFF. In DNA form, the CDR3 reads TGTGCCAGCAGCCCTATAGGTTACAACAATGAGCAGTTCTTC.

Note on this clone: Only one base separates this from a far larger clonotype, so it likely reflects a read error. Other DNA sequences from this sample encode an identical CDR3 as well. This sequence joins TRBV30 and TRBJ1-1; D is ambiguous. The CDR3 is made up of 13 amino acids. Germline CDR1 reads GTSNPN; CDR2 reads SVGIG (reference sequence). The CDR3 nucleotides read TGTGCCAGGAGTGAGATAGCGGAGACTGAAGCTTTCTTT. This sequence encodes CARSEIAETEAFF.

On this clone: At the DNA level, this CDR3 is encoded by other sequences in the same sample as well. The chain has TRBV9 and TRBJ2-2; no reliable D call. The V gene lost 3 bases and the J gene lost 0 bases, with 3 bases spanning the gap. Germline assignment: CDR1 SGDLS and CDR2 YYNGEE. The CDR3 contains 13 residues. As DNA, the CDR3 is TGTGCCAGCAGCGCAACGAACACCGGGGAGCTGTTTTTT. It codes for CASSATNTGELFF.

The chain combines TRBV11-3 with TRBJ2-7; the D gene could be TRBD1 or TRBD2 (5 bases each). Germline assignment: CDR1 SGHNT and CDR2 YENEEA. The CDR3 runs to 15 residues. V was clipped by 4 bases and J by 5 bases, with 18 bases between them. CDR3 nucleotide sequence: TGTGCCAGCAGCTCGGGGCCGGACCCGTTCCACGAGCAGTACTTC. This sequence encodes CASSSGPDPFHEQYF.

This clone showed up just a few times. This specimen includes other DNA sequences encoding the same CDR3. This chain links TRBV25-1 with TRBJ1-1; D gene uncertain. The germline gives CDR1 MGHDK, CDR2 SYGVNS. Deletions cut 1 base from V and 3 bases from J, with 12 bases between. This CDR3 spans 15 amino acids. The CDR3 region is CASSESLPGYTEAFF. The CDR3 nucleotides read TGTGCCAGCAGTGAATCTCTGCCCGGCTACACTGAAGCTTTCTTT.

The chain uses TRBV19 and TRBJ1-5; 7 nucleotides match TRBD1. The CDR3 length is 14 residues. CDR1 and CDR2 (germline): LNHDA, SQIVND (reference sequence). Trimming at V came to 8 bases and at J to 5 bases, leaving 9 bases not matched to a gene. The CDR3 protein is CASSPGQSYQPQHF. CDR3 bases: TGTGCCAGTTCCCCGGGACAGAGTTATCAGCCCCAGCATTTT.

The chain has TRBV9 and TRBJ1-1; 7 bases match TRBD1. The CDR3 extends over 15 amino acids. CDR1 SGDLS and CDR2 YYNGEE come from the germline V gene. The ends lost 3 bases at V and 1 base at J; junction bases unmatched: 6. The CDR3 reads CASSETGRRNTEAFF. CDR3 DNA: TGTGCCAGCAGCGAGACAGGGCGGCGGAACACTGAAGCTTTCTTT.

This clone has more than one count but fewer than ten. This chain links TRBV30 with TRBJ1-5; 8 bases map to TRBD1. J lost 12 bases, V lost 1 base, and 8 bases had no gene match. The CDR3 sequence is 13 residues long. Germline values: CDR1 GTSNPN, CDR2 SVGIG (reference sequence). CDR3 nucleotide sequence: TGTGCCTGGAGTGAGGACAGGGCAAAGGGCCAGCATTTT. It encodes CAWSEDRAKGQHF.

This clone was counted a few times. Being one base from a much bigger clone, this may be a read error. The chain combines TRBV19 with TRBJ2-7, with D unclear. Trimming shortened V by 1 base and J by 3 bases, and 16 bases separated the two germline ends. This CDR3 has 16 residues. The germline CDR1 and CDR2 sequences are LNHDA and SQIVND (reference sequence). In nucleotides, the CDR3 is TGTGCCAGTAGTATAGTCGGCCGGCTGACCTTCTACGAGCAGTACTTC. Translating gives CASSIVGRLTFYEQYF.